The 28 T cell receptor beta chains listed next were all sequenced from one sample in a study of blood T cell repertoires in COVID-19. Measured with immunoSEQ multiplex PCR; TCRdb has only the in-frame clones, and not every one. The table shows 95,000 to 150,000 clones, with 65% to 85% occurring only once. The material sequenced was peripheral blood. Source of these receptors: a woman between 65 and 79 years old with acute or convalescent COVID-19.

The CDR3 region is CASSSQFGTENTGELFF. DNA for the CDR3: TGTGCCAGCAGCTCGCAATTTGGGACAGAGAACACCGGGGAGCTGTTTTTT. The chain uses TRBV7-2 and TRBJ2-2; 7 nucleotides agree with TRBD1. The germline V gene has CDR1 SGHTA and CDR2 FQGNSA. The V and J ends lost 4 bases and 1 base, in that order; junction bases with no gene match: 9. This CDR3 spans 17 amino acids.

This clone showed up just a few times. The rearrangement joins TRBV15 to TRBJ1-2, with a tentative D call TRBD1 (6 bases). The V gene's germline CDR1 is LNHNV and CDR2 YYDKDF (reference sequence). The CDR3 has 11 residues. V was pared by 4 bases and J by 8 bases, with 8 bases between. This chain's CDR3 is CATSKDSGYTF. CDR3 nucleotides: TGTGCCACCAGCAAGGACAGCGGCTACACCTTC.

The chain employs TRBV29-1 and TRBJ2-7; no definite D call. Between the trimmed V and J ends, which lost 5 bases and 0 bases, there was a span of 11 bases. The length of the CDR3 is 13 residues. Looked up from germline, CDR1 is SQVTM and CDR2 is ANQGSEA. This CDR3 is CSVMAGSSYEQYF. CDR3 nucleotide sequence: TGCAGCGTTATGGCAGGATCCTCCTACGAGCAGTACTTC.

J is TRBJ1-5 and V is TRBV7-9, with TRBD1 matching 10 bases. V gave up 3 bases and J gave up 3 bases; unmatched junction bases: 5. Germline loops: CDR1 SEHNR, CDR2 FQNEAQ (reference sequence). The CDR3 totals 16 residues. The CDR3 here is CASSLGTGAPNQPQHF. In DNA form, the CDR3 reads TGTGCCAGCAGCTTGGGGACAGGGGCGCCCAATCAGCCCCAGCATTTT.

The chain employs TRBV9 and TRBJ1-2, with D uncertain. Germline CDR1 is SGDLS and CDR2 is YYNGEE. This CDR3 has 13 residues. V gave up 0 bases and J gave up 8 bases, with 11 bases separating them. DNA for the CDR3: TGTGCCAGCAGCGTAGCGGTTTCGGAGGGCTACACCTTC. The encoded protein is CASSVAVSEGYTF.

This clone came up once. This chain uses TRBV7-2 with TRBJ2-1; TRBD1 aligns across 9 bases. Losses at the gene ends were 1 base for V and 3 bases for J; bases not matched to a gene: 7. CDR3 length: 17 residues. Looked up from germline, CDR1 is SGHTA and CDR2 is FQGNSA. In DNA, the CDR3 is TGTGCCAGCAGCTTAGGCCCGGGGACAGGGTACTACAATGAGCAGTTCTTC. This translates into CASSLGPGTGYYNEQFF. Full variable domain (missing parts from reference TRBV7-2 and TRBJ2-1): GAGVSQSPSNKVTEKGKDVELRCDPISGHTALYWYRQSLGQGLEFLIYFQGNSAPDKSGLPSDRFSAERTGGSVSTLTIQRTQQEDSAVYLCASSLGPGTGYYNEQFFGPGTRLTVL.

This sequence joins TRBV7-2 and TRBJ2-7, with D perhaps matching TRBD2 (6 bases). V was trimmed by 2 bases and J by 3 bases, leaving 14 bases between them. This CDR3 spans 15 amino acids. Per the germline V gene, CDR1 is SGHTA and CDR2 is FQGNSA. Here the CDR3 reads CASSLSQLAIYEQYF. CDR3 nucleotides: TGTGCCAGCAGCTTATCCCAACTAGCTATCTACGAGCAGTACTTC.

This chain uses TRBV7-9 with TRBJ2-7, with D uncertain. V was trimmed by 1 base and J by 4 bases, leaving 11 bases between them. Germline V gene data show CDR1 as SEHNR and CDR2 as FQNEAQ (reference sequence). The CDR3 extends over 14 amino acids. The chain's CDR3 is CASSLGGPAYEQYF. DNA of the CDR3: TGTGCCAGCAGCTTAGGAGGCCCTGCATACGAGCAGTACTTC.

The V and J genes are TRBV7-2 and TRBJ2-3; 7 bases agree with TRBD1. The V gene's germline CDR1 is SGHTA and CDR2 FQGNSA. CDR3 length: 15 residues. Losses at the gene ends were 4 bases for V and 4 bases for J; bases not matched to a gene: 8. In nucleotides, the CDR3 is TGTGCCAGCAGCTCAAGACAGGGATTTCCAGATACGCAGTATTTT. It translates to CASSSRQGFPDTQYF.

V gene TRBV19 combines with J gene TRBJ2-2; tentatively, D is TRBD2 (5 bases). The ends were cut back, 4 bases at V and 4 bases at J, with 10 bases in the middle. The CDR3 is 14 residues long. CDR1 and CDR2 from the germline V gene are LNHDA and SQIVND (reference sequence). In DNA form, the CDR3 reads TGTGCCAGTAGTAGGGCCGGGATCACCGGGGAGCTGTTTTTT. This translates into CASSRAGITGELFF.

CDR3 coding DNA: TGCGCCAGCAGTTCGGACCGGGACATATTACACTATGGCTACACCTTC. It codes for CASSSDRDILHYGYTF. The chain links TRBV10-1 to TRBJ1-2; weak D call: TRBD1 (6 bases). The CDR3 contains 16 residues. V dropped 5 bases and J dropped 3 bases, with 19 bases sitting between them. Germline V CDR1 and CDR2: WNHNN, SYGVQD (reference sequence).

The rearrangement links TRBV5-1 to TRBJ1-2; D remains unclear. The CDR3 has 15 residues. Between the trimmed V and J ends, which lost 5 bases and 0 bases, there was a span of 14 bases. Germline CDR1 and CDR2: SGHRS and YFSETQ. CDR3 bases: TGCGCCAGCAGACCGGGGAGAGGAGCTAACTATGGCTACACCTTC. Residues: CASRPGRGANYGYTF.

This rearrangement joins TRBV6-5 to TRBJ1-1; D remains ambiguous. The CDR3 totals 14 residues. Germline CDR1 is MNHEY and CDR2 is SVGAGI. V gave up 6 bases and J gave up 4 bases, with 15 bases separating them. The CDR3 is CASSIGGWATEAFF. The CDR3 nucleotides are TGTGCCAGCAGCATTGGAGGATGGGCCACTGAAGCTTTCTTT.

This sequence joins TRBV5-8 and TRBJ1-2; 12 bases line up with TRBD1. The CDR3 spans 16 residues. The V and J ends lost 4 bases and 4 bases, in that order; junction bases with no gene match: 8. Germline CDR1 is SGHTS and CDR2 is YDEGEE. The CDR3 DNA reads TGTGCCAGCAGCCCCGGGACAGGGGGCAAGGGCTATGGCTACACCTTC. This sequence encodes CASSPGTGGKGYGYTF.

This sequence joins TRBV7-9 and TRBJ2-1; 8 nucleotides line up with TRBD2. The germline V gene has CDR1 SEHNR and CDR2 FQNEAQ (reference sequence). The V segment lost 1 base and the J segment 2 bases; nucleotides outside the gene matches: 1. This CDR3 is built from 15 residues. DNA of the CDR3: TGTGCCAGCAGCTTAGACGGGGGGGCCTACAATGAGCAGTTCTTC. Protein product: CASSLDGGAYNEQFF.

The CDR3 DNA follows: TGTGCCAGCAGGGCAGGGAACACTGGAAACACCATATATTTT. Its translation is CASRAGNTGNTIYF. J is TRBJ1-3 and V is TRBV11-2; D possibly corresponds to TRBD1 (5 bases). Germline CDR1 reads SGHAT; CDR2 reads FQNNGV. The germline V and J ends were trimmed by 6 bases and 2 bases, with 11 bases remaining between them. The CDR3 contains 14 residues.

The chain has TRBV5-1 and TRBJ2-3; 8 positions agree with TRBD2. V lost 4 bases, J lost 0 bases, and 13 bases stayed unmatched. Germline lookup yields CDR1 SGHRS and CDR2 YFSETQ. The CDR3 runs 18 residues. The CDR3 coding sequence is TGCGCCAGCAGCAGGGGACTAGTTTTCACCGAAAGCACAGATACGCAGTATTTT. Its protein is CASSRGLVFTESTDTQYF.

This sequence joins TRBV19 and TRBJ2-3, with 11 positions matching TRBD1. This CDR3 is built from 15 residues. The J segment lost 3 bases and the V segment lost 4 bases, leaving 3 bases of the junction unmatched. Looked up from germline, CDR1 is LNHDA and CDR2 is SQIVND (reference sequence). The DNA for the CDR3 is TGTGCCAGTAGTAGGACAGGGGGCGAAACAGATACGCAGTATTTT. Translating it yields CASSRTGGETDTQYF.

This clone has a handful of counts. The chain joins TRBV25-1 to TRBJ2-5, with 7 bases identical to TRBD1. J lost 2 bases, V lost 3 bases, and 3 bases had no gene match. The CDR3 sequence is 14 residues long. Germline V lookup: CDR1 MGHDK, CDR2 SYGVNS. In DNA, the CDR3 is TGTGCCAGCAGTGACGACAGGGTTCAAGAGACCCAGTACTTC. Its protein is CASSDDRVQETQYF.

The chain joins TRBV5-1 to TRBJ2-5, with D perhaps TRBD2 (5 bases). The V end was cut by 5 bases, the J end by 5 bases, with 16 bases between. This CDR3 region has 14 residues. CDR1 and CDR2 from the germline V gene are SGHRS and YFSETQ. Here the CDR3 reads CASSVGERMETQYF. The CDR3 nucleotides read TGCGCCAGCAGTGTCGGGGAGAGAATGGAGACCCAGTACTTC.

The chain employs TRBV4-3 and TRBJ1-5; D may be TRBD1 (6 bases). Germline V gives CDR1 LGHNA, CDR2 YSLEER. The V gene lost 0 bases and the J gene lost 4 bases, with 16 bases spanning the gap. The CDR3 length is 17 residues. The CDR3 DNA follows: TGCGCCAGCAGCCAAGATCGGGGAGGGGGTATTAATCAGCCCCAGCATTTT. Amino acids: CASSQDRGGGINQPQHF.

The gene calls are TRBV2 and TRBJ1-5, with D tentatively TRBD1 (6 bases). Looked up from germline, CDR1 is SNHLY and CDR2 is FYNNEI. The CDR3 contains 14 residues. V shed 6 bases and J shed 3 bases, with 12 bases lying between them. The CDR3 DNA reads TGTGCCAGCAGGGATCAGGGGTACAATCAGCCCCAGCATTTT. Translation: CASRDQGYNQPQHF.

The rearrangement joins TRBV11-2 to TRBJ2-1; D gene uncertain. The CDR3 is 13 amino acids. Per germline, CDR1 SGHAT and CDR2 FQNNGV. Trimming shortened V by 0 bases and J by 10 bases, and 10 bases separated the two germline ends. Here the CDR3 DNA reads TGTGCCAGCAGCTTAGATCCCCCCTACGAGCAGTTCTTC. This encodes CASSLDPPYEQFF.

This clone was counted only a few times. This sample also contains other DNA sequences that code for the same CDR3. This sequence joins TRBV5-6 and TRBJ2-6, with 9 bases aligning to TRBD1. J lost 4 bases, V lost 2 bases, and 1 base had no gene match. The germline CDR1 and CDR2 sequences are SGHDT and YYEEEE. The CDR3 consists of 15 residues. The CDR3 coding sequence is TGTGCCAGCAGCTTACAGGGGGCCGGGGCCAACGTCCTGACTTTC. Translation gives CASSLQGAGANVLTF. The entire variable domain, with the rest obtained from reference TRBV5-6 and TRBJ2-6, is as follows: DAGVTQSPTHLIKTRGQQVTLRCSPKSGHDTVSWYQQALGQGPQFIFQYYEEEERQRGNFPDRFSGHQFPNYSSELNVNALLLGDSALYLCASSLQGAGANVLTFGAGSRLTVL.

The genes are TRBV7-9 and TRBJ1-2, with TRBD1 matching 7 bases. This CDR3 has 16 residues. Germline lookup yields CDR1 SEHNR and CDR2 FQNEAQ (reference sequence). Trimming cost V 4 bases and J 1 base; bases outside gene matches: 9. CDR3 sequence reads: CASSSLRDSRNYGYTF. Written as DNA, the CDR3 is TGTGCCAGCAGCTCTCTTAGGGACAGCCGTAACTATGGCTACACCTTC.

The rearrangement joins TRBV5-4 to TRBJ1-2; TRBD1 might be the D (5 bases). The CDR3 has 14 residues. Germline V gene sequence: CDR1 SGHNT, CDR2 YYREEE (reference sequence). Trimming took 4 bases from V and 2 from J, leaving 12 bases between them. The CDR3 DNA sequence: TGTGCCAGCAGCCCCTACACAGGAAACTATGGCTACACCTTC. It encodes CASSPYTGNYGYTF.

The count of this clone is one. J is TRBJ2-7 and V is TRBV5-1, with D perhaps matching TRBD1 (5 bases). V was clipped by 0 bases and J by 2 bases, with 12 bases between them. The CDR3 totals 15 residues. Germline V gives CDR1 SGHRS, CDR2 YFSETQ. CDR3 sequence (DNA): TGCGCCAGCAGCTTGGAGGGGCAGGGCACCTACGAGCAGTACTTC. The encoded protein is CASSLEGQGTYEQYF.

The CDR3 sequence: CASSQVNRNYGYTF. CDR3 coding DNA: TGTGCCAGCAGCCAAGTTAACAGGAACTATGGCTACACCTTC. This chain links TRBV3-1 (or the pseudogene TRBV3-2) with TRBJ1-2; tentative D call: TRBD1 (5 bases). Germline V gives CDR1 LGHDT, CDR2 YNNKEL (reference sequence). This CDR3 region has 14 residues. V lost 1 base and J 2 bases, leaving 8 bases between the germline ends.